The entry below describes one T cell receptor beta chain. Antigen unknown. Researchers reported that TCR beta cDNA libraries carried unique molecular identifiers. With roughly 0.9 to 10 million T cells as the source, approximately 450,000 cDNA molecules resulted. TCRdb used MiXCR to reprocess the PCR reads, holding one entry per CDR3 protein. The sample lists about 540,000 distinct CDR3 sequences, around 31% occurring once. This sample is part of a study of post-analysis software for immune sequencing data. Overall study context: Clinical courses comprised relapsing-remitting, secondary progressive and progressive-relapsing multiple sclerosis.

Germline loops: CDR1 LGHDT, CDR2 YNNKEL (reference sequence). Losses at the gene ends were 4 bases for V and 5 bases for J; bases not matched to a gene: 18. This CDR3 has 18 amino acids. Broader study findings: Included in a set of about five TRBV segments more frequent in patients than controls were TRBV5-6, TRBV5-1 and TRBV20-1. Among multiple sclerosis patients, normalized Chao1 diversity was significantly below that of controls.

V usage is TRBV3-1 and J usage is TRBJ2-3, with 7 bases lining up with TRBD2. The TCR was taken from a girl between 2 and 17 years old with multiple sclerosis. What was sequenced was blood. CDR3 coding DNA: TGTGCCAGCAGCCGTAGCAGTGGAACGGGGGGTCTGGGAGATACGCAGTATTTT. Its translation is CASSRSSGTGGLGDTQYF.